Sequencing of this T cell receptor (beta chain) was carried out in a study of vaccination effects on CD4 cells after COVID-19. Study results and caveats: Long after vaccination, the clones induced by infection and by vaccine shrank markedly in size.

Viral peptide pool expansion of antigen-specific CD4+ T cells preceded sequencing in the ViraFEST assay. Cells that had been cultured for 10 days were the source of isolated CD4+ T cells. Nucleocapsid antibody tests were negative, and the vaccine recipients had no prior SARS-CoV-2 infection. The germline gives CDR1 SGHNT, CDR2 YYREEE (reference sequence). With V trimmed by 4 bases and J by 5 bases, 6 bases remained unmatched. This CDR3 spans 14 amino acids. Assay: immunoSEQ multiplex PCR; the TCRdb copy retains only in-frame clones and omits some. The data show tens of thousands of clones, about 70% seen once. Worth noting for this clone: Antigen specificity is unknown.

This receptor was identified in a human donor who received a COVID-19 vaccine. This sequence joins TRBV5-4 and TRBJ2-4; the match to TRBD1 covers 7 bases. Sequenced here: CD4+ T cells from PBMCs cultured with HCoV-229E spike peptides, sampled before COVID-19 vaccination. The CDR3 nucleotides are TGTGCCAGCAGCAAACCGGGACAGCAAAACATTCAGTACTTC. It encodes CASSKPGQQNIQYF.